Below are 24 T cell receptor beta chains sequenced from a single sample in a study of CD4 and CD8 cells across lung adenocarcinoma regions (dated by TCRdb to 2016 to 2019). Library preparation employed PCR. Sequencing was performed on a HiSeq X Ten. TCRdb reworked the public reads: Q25 trimming with fastp, MiXCR clone assembly, productive beta chains retained. Here each entry gathers all rows of one CDR3 protein and keeps the most common genes and DNA. Counted in this sample were approximately 25,000 distinct CDR3 sequences; 40% to 50% of them appeared once. Nearly 50% of the sample goes to the ten largest clones. The sample was CD8+ T cells from the center of a lung tumor. In the paper's terms, the cell subset or site label means: tumor center region. The receptors were sampled from a male donor with lung adenocarcinoma. The CD4 and CD8 labels of this study may be unreliable.

In this sample, this clonotype turned up many times. The V call is TRBV5-3, the J call TRBJ2-3; perhaps TRBD2 as D (8 bases). TRBV5-3 is identified as an open reading frame with a role that is uncertain. This CDR3 region has 16 residues. The V gene lost 1 base and the J gene lost 5 bases, with 17 bases spanning the gap. CDR3: CARSLRGREVRDTQYF. In DNA form, the CDR3 reads TGTGCCAGAAGCTTGAGGGGGCGGGAGGTGAGAGATACGCAGTATTTT.

V gene TRBV6-5 combines with J gene TRBJ2-3; maybe TRBD1 (5 bases). CDR3 length: 15 amino acids. Germline V lookup: CDR1 MNHEY, CDR2 SVGAGI. Trimming stripped 2 bases from V and 4 bases from J, with 13 bases between. CDR3 DNA: TGTGCCAGCAGTTACGGGTCAGGGCGACCAGATACGCAGTATTTT. Its translation: CASSYGSGRPDTQYF.

To note about this clonotype: The conserved phenylalanine or tryptophan normally closing the CDR3 is absent here, so this likely arose from a read error. The DNA is left out, because the CDR3 cannot be placed on it with certainty; the CDR3 is given as TCRdb lists it. This rearrangement joins TRBV23-1 to TRBJ1-4. TRBV23-1 is an ORF; its function is uncertain. Inclusive of both ends, the CDR3 amounts to 8 amino acids. The CDR3 sequence: CARPPLAS.

The sample holds many counts of this clonotype. V gene TRBV12-3 or TRBV12-4 combines with J gene TRBJ2-5; 7 bases match TRBD1. The CDR3 consists of 17 residues. V lost 2 bases and J lost 3; bases outside the gene matches: 12. Here the CDR3 DNA reads TGTGCCAGCAGTTTATATAGGGGCGGACAGGCTAAAGAGACCCAGTACTTC. Its protein product is CASSLYRGGQAKETQYF.

This clonotype was recorded many times. This CDR3 is CASSQPDRDTFQETQYF. CDR3 nucleotide sequence: TGCGCCAGCAGCCAACCGGACAGGGACACTTTCCAAGAGACCCAGTACTTC. The chain combines TRBV4-1 with TRBJ2-5; TRBD1 matches 8 bases. The CDR3 is 17 amino acids. V lost 2 bases, J lost 1 base, and 9 bases stayed unmatched. Germline-derived CDR1 and CDR2 are MGHRA and YSYEKL.

A remark on this clonotype: A junction boundary mismatches the germline segment, possibly from a read error. V is TRBV6-1 and J is TRBJ2-3; possibly TRBD1 for D (6 bases). The CDR3 runs to 14 residues. CDR1 and CDR2 (germline): MNHNS, SASEGT. For the CDR3, the DNA is TGTGCCAGCAGTGAGCAGGGGAACACAGATAAGCAGTATTTT. This gives the protein CASSEQGNTDKQYF.

The chain links TRBV27 to TRBJ2-1; the D is unclear. This CDR3 has 15 residues. The germline V gene encodes CDR1 MNHEY and CDR2 SMNVEV (reference sequence). Between the trimmed V and J ends, which lost 3 bases and 11 bases, there was a span of 20 bases. CDR3 loop: CASSLEPVRWDKQFF. In nucleotides, the CDR3 is TGTGCCAGCAGTTTGGAACCAGTGAGGTGGGATAAGCAGTTCTTC.

This clonotype was detected once. The V and J genes are TRBV11-2 and TRBJ2-3; 10 nucleotides line up with TRBD2. The CDR3 has 16 residues. V shed 1 base and J 2 bases; nucleotides not matched to a gene: 3. Germline CDR1 and CDR2: SGHAT and FQNNGV. DNA of the CDR3: TGTGCCAGCAGCTTAGGAGCGGGAGGGTACACAGATACGCAGTATTTT. Translated: CASSLGAGGYTDTQYF.

The chain combines TRBV6-1 with TRBJ2-2, with D perhaps matching TRBD1 or TRBD2 (5 bases each). Germline lookup yields CDR1 MNHNS and CDR2 SASEGT. The V gene lost 6 bases and the J gene lost 16 bases, with 27 bases spanning the gap. There are 15 residues in the CDR3. CDR3 DNA sequence: TGTGCCAGCAGCCCCCAGTCCCGGAACACCGGGACGCAGTTTTTT. It codes for CASSPQSRNTGTQFF.

The chain is built from TRBV19 and TRBJ1-1; no definite D call. The germline gives CDR1 LNHDA, CDR2 SQIVND (reference sequence). This CDR3 spans 12 amino acids. V was shortened by 3 bases and J by 8 bases, with 10 bases between the two germline ends. CDR3 sequence (DNA): TGTGCCAGTAGTATGAGTTTGGGGGAAGCTTTCTTT. This codes for CASSMSLGEAFF.

The chain joins TRBV10-2 to TRBJ2-4; D gene ambiguous. CDR1 is WSHSY, CDR2 SAAADI, per germline. The CDR3 length is 13 residues. Trimming took off 4 bases at V and 12 bases at J, with 16 bases between the two ends. The CDR3 reads CASSVQNYETQYF. In nucleotides, the CDR3 is TGCGCCAGCAGTGTTCAGAACTATGAGACTCAGTACTTC.

This clonotype has at least ten counts. The chain uses TRBV25-1 and TRBJ2-6, with no clear D. V was shortened by 0 bases and J by 4 bases, with 16 bases between the two germline ends. Germline CDR1 MGHDK, CDR2 SYGVNS. CDR3 length equals 18 residues. The CDR3 bases are TGTGCCAGCAGTGAATATGCCGTACTAACCTCGGGGGCCAACGTCCTGACTTTC. Residues: CASSEYAVLTSGANVLTF.

This clonotype was counted between two and nine times. V and J are TRBV20-1 and TRBJ2-2; 7 bases match TRBD1. The germline V gene has CDR1 DFQATT and CDR2 SNEGSKA (reference sequence). The CDR3 runs 18 residues. Trimming at V came to 0 bases and at J to 4 bases, leaving 14 bases not matched to a gene. CDR3 bases: TGCAGTGCTAGAGATTCGGGACAGAGGATACGAAGCACCGGGGAGCTGTTTTTT. This sequence encodes CSARDSGQRIRSTGELFF.

The CDR3 is CASSEAVAYNSPLHF. In DNA, the CDR3 is TGTGCCAGCAGTGAGGCGGTAGCCTATAATTCACCCCTCCACTTT. The genes are TRBV6-1 and TRBJ1-6; D not certain. The CDR3 loop spans 15 amino acids. Germline V gives CDR1 MNHNS, CDR2 SASEGT. The V end was cut by 3 bases, the J end by 2 bases, with 8 bases between.

There are many counts of this clonotype. One base away lies a much larger clone, so this may be a sequencing read error. The rearrangement joins TRBV6-1 to TRBJ2-4; 9 bases align to TRBD2. The CDR3 length is 15 residues. V lost 6 bases, J lost 13 bases, and 16 bases stayed unmatched. Germline CDR1 MNHNS, CDR2 SASEGT. The CDR3 reads CASRRGVAGDSEQYF. In DNA form, the CDR3 reads TGTGCCAGCAGAAGGGGGGTAGCGGGAGACAGTGAGCAGTACTTC.

V gene TRBV7-2 combines with J gene TRBJ2-7; TRBD2 matches 9 bases. The CDR3 consists of 16 residues. V trimming: 1 base; J trimming: 5 bases; junction bases outside the gene matches: 9. Germline V gene sequence: CDR1 SGHTA, CDR2 FQGNSA. This CDR3 reads CASSLGLADQQNEQYF. The DNA of the CDR3 is TGTGCCAGCAGCTTAGGACTAGCGGACCAGCAGAACGAGCAGTACTTC.

V usage is TRBV6-5 and J usage is TRBJ2-1, with D uncertain. The better agreement between TRBJ2-5 and the DNA end casts doubt on the J call. The CDR3 covers 13 residues. Germline CDR1 reads MNHEY; CDR2 reads SVGAGI. CDR3 coding DNA: TGTGCCAGCAGTTACGGGCCTACGGGGACCCAGTACTTC. Its translation is CASSYGPTGTQYF.

This rearrangement joins TRBV6-1 to TRBJ2-5; the D is unclear. Trimming cost V 5 bases and J 3 bases, with 7 bases left between them. This CDR3 contains 12 residues. Germline CDR1 and CDR2: MNHNS and SASEGT. CDR3 coding DNA: TGTGCCAGCAGTCAGCTTGAAGAGACCCAGTACTTC. Encoded protein: CASSQLEETQYF.

This clonotype was recorded many times. This chain connects TRBV7-2 to TRBJ2-1; 13 nucleotides agree with TRBD2. V was clipped by 5 bases and J by 7 bases; unmatched bases: 5. The CDR3 has 15 amino acids. The germline V gene encodes CDR1 SGHTA and CDR2 FQGNSA. The DNA of the CDR3 is TGTGCCAGCAGCCACACTAGCGGGAGGGATAATGAGCAGTTCTTC. It is translated as CASSHTSGRDNEQFF.

To note about this clonotype: One end of the junction fails to match germline, which may point to a read error. The V and J genes are TRBV6-1 and TRBJ2-4; the match to TRBD1 covers 8 bases. Germline values: CDR1 MNHNS, CDR2 SASEGT. The CDR3 totals 16 residues. The CDR3 protein is CASSDAGTGAKNMQYF. In nucleotides, the CDR3 is TGTGCCAGCAGTGACGCGGGGACAGGAGCCAAAAACATGCAGTATTTC.

This chain links TRBV10-2 with TRBJ2-3, with D tentatively TRBD2 (6 bases). The J call may be wrong; the DNA end is better matched by TRBJ2-7. Germline V gene lookup returns CDR1 WSHSY and CDR2 SAAADI. The CDR3 is made up of 16 amino acids. This CDR3 reads CASREHGGRDGDTQYF. DNA for the CDR3: TGCGCCAGCAGGGAACACGGGGGACGGGACGGAGATACGCAGTACTTC.

Within the sample, this clonotype is medium-sized. V is TRBV6-1 and J is TRBJ1-1, with 8 bases matching TRBD1. V was pared by 11 bases and J by 1 base, with 3 bases of the junction left unmatched. The CDR3 has 12 residues. CDR1 and CDR2 from the germline V gene are MNHNS and SASEGT. Here the CDR3 DNA reads TGTGCCGCCGACAGGGGGAACACTGAAGCTTTCTTT. Its translation: CAADRGNTEAFF.

Details on this clonotype: A read error may produce the germline difference seen at one junction end. CDR3 DNA sequence: TGCGCCCGCAGTGCGGGTCTGGGAGCTGAAGATACGCAGTATTTC. As protein: CARSAGLGAEDTQYF. V gene TRBV10-1 combines with J gene TRBJ2-3; a weak D match, TRBD2 (5 bases). The CDR3 runs to 15 residues. Per the germline V gene, CDR1 is WNHNN and CDR2 is SYGVQD (reference sequence).

The V gene is TRBV6-1, the J gene TRBJ2-3; no clear D gene. The CDR3 has 12 amino acids. V gave up 6 bases and J gave up 0 bases, with 4 bases separating them. CDR1 and CDR2 (germline): MNHNS, SASEGT. Here the CDR3 reads CASSSSTDTQYF. Here the CDR3 DNA reads TGTGCCAGCAGCAGTAGCACAGATACGCAGTATTTT.